This entry lists 19 T cell receptor beta chains sequenced from one sample in a study of blood T cells in healthy people across ages. Primed by a sample-barcoded 5' primer and a J-beta primer mix, a second PCR proceeded for 7 to 11 cycles. TCRdb re-called the 5' RACE reads through MiXCR, storing one row per CDR3 protein. Of hundreds of thousands of distinct CDR3 sequences listed, about 30% are singletons. The material sequenced was blood. The receptors originated from a woman of 80 years or more in good health.

A few counts support this clonotype. The chain recombines TRBV2 with TRBJ2-5; the D gene is possibly TRBD1 (6 bases). Trimming shortened V by 0 bases and J by 1 base, and 21 bases separated the two germline ends. This CDR3 has 19 residues. Germline V lookup: CDR1 SNHLY, CDR2 FYNNEI. The CDR3 nucleotides read TGTGCCAGCAGTGAAGCGGGGGCAGGGGTTTTTTCGACCCAAGAGACCCAGTACTTC. The encoded protein is CASSEAGAGVFSTQETQYF.

In regard to this clonotype: A much larger clone differs from this one at a single base, so this may be a read error. The chain links TRBV10-3 to TRBJ1-5, with a tentative D call TRBD1 (6 bases). Trimming pared 4 bases from V and 9 bases from J, leaving 19 bases between. Germline V CDR1 and CDR2: ENHRY, SYGVKD. The CDR3 has 15 residues. In nucleotides, the CDR3 is TGTGCCATCAGTGGGGGGGGGCGCGATAGCCGGCCCCAGCATTTT. This gives the protein CAISGGGRDSRPQHF.

This clonotype was seen many times. This sequence joins TRBV20-1 and TRBJ2-5; a weak D match, TRBD2 (6 bases). CDR1 is DFQATT, CDR2 SNEGSKA, per germline (reference sequence). V dropped 2 bases and J dropped 1 base, with 11 bases sitting between them. The CDR3 totals 14 residues. The CDR3 DNA is TGCAGTGCTAGATTGCGGGGACCCCAAGAGACCCAGTACTTC. The encoded protein is CSARLRGPQETQYF.

This chain links TRBV7-8 with TRBJ2-1; 8 nucleotides agree with TRBD2. CDR1 and CDR2 from the germline V gene are SGHVS and FQNEAQ. This CDR3 spans 12 amino acids. With V trimmed by 5 bases and J by 12 bases, 6 bases remained unmatched. The CDR3 protein is CASSQNREGQFF. The CDR3 DNA is TGTGCCAGCAGCCAAAACCGGGAGGGGCAGTTCTTC.

This clonotype was observed a single time. The rearrangement uses TRBV7-9 and TRBJ2-1, with D hard to call. CDR1 is SEHNR and CDR2 is FQNEAQ in the germline V gene (reference sequence). This CDR3 comprises 12 residues. The V end lost 5 bases, the J end lost 8 bases, and 10 bases lay between the germline ends. The CDR3 region has the DNA TGTGCCAGCAGCCTAGACATGCATGAGCAGTTCTTC. It specifies CASSLDMHEQFF.

This clonotype was seen at least ten times. This chain joins TRBV11-1 and TRBJ2-5; 7 nucleotides match TRBD1. V shed 1 base and J 5 bases; nucleotides not matched to a gene: 7. The CDR3 runs 15 residues. From germline, CDR1 is SGHAT and CDR2 FQDESV (reference sequence). The DNA for the CDR3 is TGTGCCAGCAGCTTAGGACAGGGAAATTCGGAGACCCAGTACTTC. Translation gives CASSLGQGNSETQYF. Filled out from reference TRBV11-1 and TRBJ2-5, the complete variable domain reads EAEVAQSPRYKITEKSQAVAFWCDPISGHATLYWYRQILGQGPELLVQFQDESVVDDSQLPKDRFSAERLKGVDSTLKIQPAELGDSAMYLCASSLGQGNSETQYFGPGTRLLVL.

The CDR3 sequence: CATSRQDSIPLFF. The CDR3 bases are TGTGCCACCAGCAGACAAGACAGCATTCCACTGTTTTTT. This chain links TRBV15 with TRBJ1-4, with D possibly TRBD1 on 5 matching bases. The V and J ends lost 2 bases and 13 bases respectively, with 14 bases between them. This CDR3 is 13 amino acids long. CDR1 is LNHNV, CDR2 YYDKDF, per germline (reference sequence).

In regard to this clonotype: This may stem from a read error, because a much larger clone lies one nucleotide away. This chain connects TRBV20-1 to TRBJ2-5; 8 nucleotides match TRBD1. This CDR3 has 12 amino acids. Trimming took 5 bases from V and 11 from J; bases not matched to a gene: 10. From germline, CDR1 is DFQATT and CDR2 SNEGSKA (reference sequence). The CDR3: CSASSTQGEQYF. The DNA for the CDR3 is TGCAGTGCTTCTTCCACACAGGGGGAGCAGTACTTC.

A word on this clonotype: This may arise from a read error, as a much more abundant clone is one base away. J is TRBJ2-3 and V is TRBV11-2, with TRBD2 matching over 9 bases. Germline CDR1 SGHAT, CDR2 FQNNGV. The CDR3 extends over 15 amino acids. After removal of 5 bases from V and 1 base from J, the junction contained 4 bases not matched to a gene. Here the CDR3 DNA reads TGTGCCAGCAGCATGATAGCGGGGGGCACAGATACGCAGTATTTT. Its protein product is CASSMIAGGTDTQYF.

This clonotype has more than one count but fewer than ten. The chain links TRBV7-2 to TRBJ1-1, with no clear D. The germline V gene encodes CDR1 SGHTA and CDR2 FQGNSA. V gave up 5 bases and J gave up 5 bases, with 12 bases separating them. This CDR3 is 13 amino acids long. The CDR3 DNA reads as TGTGCCAGCAGCCATAGCAGGCGGACTGAAGCTTTCTTT. This encodes CASSHSRRTEAFF. The full variable domain, with the rest looked up from reference TRBV7-2 and TRBJ1-1, is GAGVSQSPSNKVTEKGKDVELRCDPISGHTALYWYRQSLGQGLEFLIYFQGNSAPDKSGLPSDRFSAERTGGSVSTLTIQRTQQEDSAVYLCASSHSRRTEAFFGQGTRLTVV.

Only a few counts were recorded for this clonotype. V is TRBV20-1 and J is TRBJ2-5; tentative D call: TRBD2 (6 bases). Germline V gene data show CDR1 as DFQATT and CDR2 as SNEGSKA (reference sequence). The CDR3 has 16 amino acids. The V end was cut by 6 bases, the J end by 0 bases, with 20 bases between. The CDR3 bases are TGCAGTGCCCCAGCCGGCGGACTAAATAACCAAGAGACCCAGTACTTC. Its protein is CSAPAGGLNNQETQYF.

This clonotype was found many times. The chain is built from TRBV10-3 and TRBJ2-2; 8 bases line up with TRBD1. V lost 6 bases and J lost 1; bases outside the gene matches: 7. Per germline, CDR1 ENHRY and CDR2 SYGVKD. This CDR3 region has 16 residues. In DNA, the CDR3 is TGTGCCATCAGCAAGGAGGGGACAGGGAACACCGGGGAGCTGTTTTTT. It is translated as CAISKEGTGNTGELFF.

This clonotype was seen more than once but under ten times. The J gene is TRBJ1-5, the V gene TRBV28, with D possibly matching TRBD1 (6 bases). Trimming shortened V by 10 bases and J by 3 bases, and 16 bases separated the two germline ends. From germline, CDR1 is MDHEN and CDR2 SYDVKM. The CDR3 spans 14 residues. CDR3: CATMRTASNQPQHF. CDR3 bases: TGTGCCACCATGCGGACAGCCTCCAATCAGCCCCAGCATTTT.

On this clonotype itself: A read error is possible here, since a much larger clone lies one base away. The chain links TRBV7-2 to TRBJ2-5; 11 bases are shared with TRBD2. Trimming at V came to 4 bases and at J to 11 bases, leaving 9 bases not matched to a gene. Germline CDR1 SGHTA, CDR2 FQGNSA. The CDR3 totals 14 residues. CDR3 DNA: TGTGCCAGCAGCTGGCTGGGGACTAGCGGAGTGCAGTACTTC. Residues: CASSWLGTSGVQYF.

On this clonotype itself: A much larger clone is a single base away; this may be a read error. V and J are TRBV5-1 and TRBJ1-1; D possibly corresponds to TRBD1 (5 bases). CDR3 length: 15 amino acids. The germline V gene encodes CDR1 SGHRS and CDR2 YFSETQ. The V end was cut by 2 bases, the J end by 0 bases, with 11 bases between. The chain's CDR3 is CASSFPGPLNTEAFF. The CDR3 DNA sequence: TGCGCCAGCAGCTTTCCAGGGCCCTTGAACACTGAAGCTTTCTTT.

This clonotype occurred many times. The chain combines TRBV3-1 with TRBJ2-3; D could derive from TRBD1 or TRBD2 (5 bases each). From germline, CDR1 is LGHDT and CDR2 YNNKEL (reference sequence). The CDR3 spans 15 residues. Trimming left V 0 bases short and J 2 bases short, with 9 bases between. CDR3 nucleotide sequence: TGTGCCAGCAGCCAAGACGGGGACCACACAGATACGCAGTATTTT. Translated: CASSQDGDHTDTQYF.

This clonotype has a handful of counts. Being one base from a much bigger clone, this may be a read error. The rearrangement joins TRBV7-2 to TRBJ2-1; 8 bases align to TRBD2. The assigned J gene may be wrong: the sequence end matches TRBJ2-7 better. Germline V CDR1 and CDR2: SGHTA, FQGNSA. The CDR3 is 18 amino acids. The CDR3 nucleotides are TGTGCCAGCAGCTTACGGGGGGGGCACTCGGGCTCCTACAATGAGCAGTACTTC. This codes for CASSLRGGHSGSYNEQYF.

On this clonotype itself: The junction does not match germline at one end; this may be a read error. The chain recombines TRBV12-3 or TRBV12-4 with TRBJ2-7; D may be TRBD2 (5 bases). The J call may be mistaken, given a closer DNA end match to TRBJ2-5. CDR3 size: 13 residues. In nucleotides, the CDR3 is TGTGTCAGCAGTTTCGGAGGCAAGGAGACCCAGTACTTC. This sequence encodes CVSSFGGKETQYF.

This clonotype came up a few times. Possible read error: a much larger clone is one base away. CDR3 DNA sequence: TGCAGTGCTAGGGAGCGCCTCTACAATGAGCAGTACTTC. The encoded protein is CSARERLYNEQYF. The genes are TRBV20-1 and TRBJ2-1; D gene unclear. The assigned J gene may be wrong: the sequence end matches TRBJ2-7 better. The CDR3 length is 13 residues. In germline, CDR1 is DFQATT, CDR2 SNEGSKA (reference sequence).